This T cell receptor beta chain originates from a study of cytomegalovirus exposure and HLA in healthy donors. Study summary: The Caucasian-associated ancestry cluster held over 65% of 300 to 450 genotyped donors. Overall study findings and caveats: Accurate predictions that matched the HLA-A and HLA-B alleles of most subjects were reportedly made from TCR beta sequences.

Points on this clone: Its antigen is unidentified.

Trimming removed 4 bases at V and 3 bases at J, with 13 bases between. Germline assignment: CDR1 SGHNT and CDR2 YYREEE (reference sequence). The CDR3 is made up of 14 amino acids. In the PCR, 60 Vbeta and 13 Jbeta primers were used. TCRdb's table, derived via immunoSEQ multiplex PCR, lists solely in-frame clones and lacks some. The sample records some 170,000 clones, 80% being singletons. The source is a man younger than 40 in good health and CMV-seronegative. Sequencing was done on a sample of PBMCs. The chain combines TRBV5-4 with TRBJ2-5; TRBD2 might be the D (6 bases). DNA for the CDR3: TGTGCCAGCAGCCCGAGGGACTTGAAAGAGACCCAGTACTTC. As protein: CASSPRDLKETQYF.